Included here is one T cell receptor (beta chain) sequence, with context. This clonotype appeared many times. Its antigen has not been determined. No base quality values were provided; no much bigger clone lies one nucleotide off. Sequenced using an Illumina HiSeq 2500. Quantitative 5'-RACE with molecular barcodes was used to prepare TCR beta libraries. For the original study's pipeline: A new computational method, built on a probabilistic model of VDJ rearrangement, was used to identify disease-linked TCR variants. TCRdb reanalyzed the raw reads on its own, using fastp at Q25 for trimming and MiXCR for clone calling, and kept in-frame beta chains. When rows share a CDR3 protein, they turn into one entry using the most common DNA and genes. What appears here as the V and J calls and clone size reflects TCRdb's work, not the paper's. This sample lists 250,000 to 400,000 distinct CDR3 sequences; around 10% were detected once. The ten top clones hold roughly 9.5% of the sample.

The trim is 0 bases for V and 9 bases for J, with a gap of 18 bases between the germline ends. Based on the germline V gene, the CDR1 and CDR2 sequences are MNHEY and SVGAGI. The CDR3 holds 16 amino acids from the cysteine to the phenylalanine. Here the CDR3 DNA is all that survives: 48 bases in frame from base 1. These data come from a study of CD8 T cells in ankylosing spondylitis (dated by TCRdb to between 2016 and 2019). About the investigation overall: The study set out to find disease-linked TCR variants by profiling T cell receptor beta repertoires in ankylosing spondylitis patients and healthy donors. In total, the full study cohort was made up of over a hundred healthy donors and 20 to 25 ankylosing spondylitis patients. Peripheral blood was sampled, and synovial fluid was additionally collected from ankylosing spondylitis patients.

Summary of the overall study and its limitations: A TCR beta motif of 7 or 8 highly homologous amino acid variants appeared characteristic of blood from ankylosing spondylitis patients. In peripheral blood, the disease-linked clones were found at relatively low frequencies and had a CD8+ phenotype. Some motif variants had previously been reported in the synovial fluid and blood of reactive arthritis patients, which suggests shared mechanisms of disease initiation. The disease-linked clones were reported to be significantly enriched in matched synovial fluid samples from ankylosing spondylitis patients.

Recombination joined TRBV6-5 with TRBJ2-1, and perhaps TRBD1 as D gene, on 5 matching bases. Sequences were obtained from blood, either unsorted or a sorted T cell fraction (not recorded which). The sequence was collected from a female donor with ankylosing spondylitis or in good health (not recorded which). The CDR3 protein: CASSYSAWGYGTEQFF. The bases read TGTGCCAGCAGTTACTCGGCATGGGGCTATGGCACTGAGCAGTTCTTC.